Listed here are 20 T cell receptor beta chains from one sample, sequenced in a study of cytomegalovirus exposure and HLA in healthy donors. The PCR employed 60 Vbeta primers together with 13 Jbeta primers. Clones were read by immunoSEQ multiplex PCR, and TCRdb kept only the in-frame ones, dropping some. The sample contains 90,000 to 110,000 clones, about 80% of which appear only once. The material sequenced was PBMCs. These receptors were taken from a man younger than 45 in good health and CMV-seronegative.

This clone appeared a single time. The V call is TRBV5-4, the J call TRBJ2-7, with D uncertain. The germline CDR1 and CDR2 sequences are SGHNT and YYREEE (reference sequence). This CDR3 has 13 residues. V was shortened by 0 bases and J by 4 bases, with 8 bases between the two germline ends. CDR3 sequence reads: CASSLEAGYEQYF. CDR3 DNA: TGTGCCAGCAGCTTGGAGGCAGGTTACGAGCAGTACTTC.

This chain links TRBV18 with TRBJ1-2; 7 bases align to TRBD1. Unmatched junction bases numbered 6, after V lost 2 bases and J lost 0 bases. The CDR3 spans 16 residues. Germline-derived CDR1 and CDR2 are KGHSH and LQKENI. DNA for the CDR3: TGTGCCAGCTCACCAGGGACAGATCCCACTAACTATGGCTACACCTTC. Its translation: CASSPGTDPTNYGYTF.

The chain has TRBV7-2 and TRBJ2-7; 11 bases agree with TRBD2. Germline V gene data show CDR1 as SGHTA and CDR2 as FQGNSA. After removal of 5 bases from V and 2 bases from J, the junction contained 8 bases not matched to a gene. CDR3 size: 16 residues. The CDR3 reads CASSALLAGGAYEQYF. The CDR3 bases are TGTGCCAGCAGCGCCCTTCTAGCGGGGGGTGCCTACGAGCAGTACTTC.

The chain combines TRBV18 with TRBJ2-1; the D gene is possibly TRBD2 (5 bases). This CDR3 contains 18 residues. V was cut by 1 base and J by 0 bases, with 16 bases left in between. Looked up from germline, CDR1 is KGHSH and CDR2 is LQKENI. DNA of the CDR3: TGTGCCAGCTCACCACGGAGGTATGGCGGAAGCTCCTACAATGAGCAGTTCTTC. Translation: CASSPRRYGGSSYNEQFF.

This clone was picked up one time. CDR3: CASSYDRVKRQPQHF. In nucleotides, the CDR3 is TGTGCCAGCAGTTATGACCGGGTCAAGAGACAGCCCCAGCATTTT. The chain employs TRBV6-5 and TRBJ1-5; D is unclear. The V gene's germline CDR1 is MNHEY and CDR2 SVGAGI. The CDR3 is made up of 15 amino acids. V lost 3 bases, J lost 7 bases, and 16 bases lay in between.

This clone appeared a single time. The chain joins TRBV7-2 to TRBJ1-5; TRBD1 agrees at 10 bases. CDR3 length: 15 amino acids. J was trimmed by 9 bases and V by 3 bases; bases with no gene match: 8. The germline V gene has CDR1 SGHTA and CDR2 FQGNSA. The CDR3 DNA reads TGTGCCAGCAGCTTTACGGGACAGGGGCGGGTGCCCCAGCATTTT. It translates to CASSFTGQGRVPQHF. The full variable domain, with the rest looked up from reference TRBV7-2 and TRBJ1-5, is GAGVSQSPSNKVTEKGKDVELRCDPISGHTALYWYRQSLGQGLEFLIYFQGNSAPDKSGLPSDRFSAERTGGSVSTLTIQRTQQEDSAVYLCASSFTGQGRVPQHFGDGTRLSIL.

This chain links TRBV11-1 with TRBJ2-7; TRBD2 matches 12 bases. Per germline, CDR1 SGHAT and CDR2 FQDESV (reference sequence). Trimming at V came to 5 bases and at J to 1 base, leaving 3 bases not matched to a gene. The CDR3 runs to 15 residues. CDR3 DNA sequence: TGTGCCAGCAGCCCGGGGACTAGCGGGTCCTACGAGCAGTACTTC. Translated, it gives CASSPGTSGSYEQYF.

This clone appeared once. V and J are TRBV5-1 and TRBJ1-2; a possible D gene is TRBD1 (6 bases). The CDR3 is 14 residues long. Between the trimmed V and J ends, which lost 4 bases and 4 bases, there was a span of 14 bases. Per germline, CDR1 SGHRS and CDR2 YFSETQ. CDR3 coding DNA: TGCGCCAGCAGCCCAGGGGAAGGCCTCTATGGCTACACCTTC. This gives the protein CASSPGEGLYGYTF. Filled out from reference TRBV5-1 and TRBJ1-2, the complete variable domain reads KAGVTQTPRYLIKTRGQQVTLSCSPISGHRSVSWYQQTPGQGLQFLFEYFSETQRNKGNFPGRFSGRQFSNSRSEMNVSTLELGDSALYLCASSPGEGLYGYTFGSGTRLTVV.

In its sample, this clone was seen a few times. This chain's CDR3 is CASSLVLQQGYGYTF. Here the CDR3 DNA reads TGTGCCAGCAGCTTAGTTTTACAGCAGGGCTATGGCTACACCTTC. The genes are TRBV7-9 and TRBJ1-2, with D possibly TRBD1 on 5 matching bases. V was pared by 1 base and J by 4 bases, with 13 bases between. This CDR3 has 15 amino acids. Per the germline V gene, CDR1 is SEHNR and CDR2 is FQNEAQ (reference sequence).

This clone appeared a single time. CDR3 region: CATTAPGQLYYGYTF. CDR3 sequence (DNA): TGTGCCACCACGGCCCCGGGACAGCTATACTATGGCTACACCTTC. The V gene is TRBV28, the J gene TRBJ1-2, with 7 bases fitting TRBD1. CDR1 is MDHEN, CDR2 SYDVKM, per germline. Trimming removed 10 bases from V and 3 bases from J; junction bases left unmatched: 14. The CDR3 is made up of 15 amino acids.

The chain links TRBV19 to TRBJ2-2, with a weak D call TRBD1 (5 bases). Germline V gene sequence: CDR1 LNHDA, CDR2 SQIVND (reference sequence). V lost 5 bases and J lost 10, with 14 bases in between. The CDR3 contains 13 residues. The CDR3 here is CASSVFAGKELFF. The CDR3 DNA is TGTGCCAGTAGTGTGTTTGCAGGGAAGGAGCTGTTTTTT.

This clone was seen a handful of times. The V and J genes are TRBV5-1 and TRBJ1-4; D call uncertain. Germline CDR1 reads SGHRS; CDR2 reads YFSETQ. V lost 4 bases, J lost 8 bases, and 12 bases lay in between. There are 13 residues in the CDR3. Here the CDR3 reads CASSLAVGEKLFF. The CDR3 nucleotides read TGCGCCAGCAGCCTAGCTGTTGGCGAAAAACTGTTTTTT.

The V gene is TRBV5-1, the J gene TRBJ2-2, with D uncertain. The CDR3 runs 16 residues. The germline V gene encodes CDR1 SGHRS and CDR2 YFSETQ. V lost 2 bases to trimming and J lost 2 bases, with 13 bases between them. CDR3 amino acids: CASSFGGHPNTGELFF. CDR3 DNA sequence: TGCGCCAGCAGCTTCGGCGGCCACCCTAACACCGGGGAGCTGTTTTTT. Complete variable domain (other parts from reference TRBV5-1 and TRBJ2-2): KAGVTQTPRYLIKTRGQQVTLSCSPISGHRSVSWYQQTPGQGLQFLFEYFSETQRNKGNFPGRFSGRQFSNSRSEMNVSTLELGDSALYLCASSFGGHPNTGELFFGEGSRLTVL.

V and J are TRBV29-1 and TRBJ1-4; no definite D call. Germline CDR1 reads SQVTM; CDR2 reads ANQGSEA. V was clipped by 2 bases and J by 9 bases, with 16 bases between them. The CDR3 runs to 14 residues. CDR3 sequence (DNA): TGCAGCGTTGAATTAACATACCCCTTGAAAAAACTGTTTTTT. It is translated as CSVELTYPLKKLFF.

This clone was counted once. The chain is built from TRBV27 and TRBJ1-5; 10 nucleotides match TRBD1. This CDR3 has 15 amino acids. Germline CDR1 MNHEY, CDR2 SMNVEV (reference sequence). V lost 3 bases and J lost 5; bases outside the gene matches: 4. CDR3 loop: CASSLTGTGDQPQHF. DNA of the CDR3: TGTGCCAGCAGTTTGACCGGGACAGGGGATCAGCCCCAGCATTTT.

This chain links TRBV2 with TRBJ2-7; the match to TRBD2 covers 13 bases. After removal of 0 bases from V and 9 bases from J, the junction contained 11 bases not matched to a gene. From germline, CDR1 is SNHLY and CDR2 FYNNEI. The CDR3 extends over 17 amino acids. CDR3 sequence (DNA): TGTGCCAGCAGTGAAGCGCTTCCCCAGGGACTAGCGGGGTGGCAGTACTTC. Its translation is CASSEALPQGLAGWQYF.

The chain is built from TRBV4-1 and TRBJ2-3; 10 bases are shared with TRBD2. Per germline, CDR1 MGHRA and CDR2 YSYEKL. This CDR3 has 16 amino acids. V lost 1 base, J lost 2 bases, and 3 bases stayed unmatched. The CDR3 nucleotides are TGCGCCAGCAGCCAAGTCACTAGCGGGGACACAGATACGCAGTATTTT. This sequence encodes CASSQVTSGDTDTQYF.

With regard to this clone: In the same sample, other DNA sequences code for this CDR3. The CDR3 DNA follows: TGTGCCAGTAGTCCCCAGGGACAGGGCGGGAATCAGCCCCAGCATTTT. Translated, it gives CASSPQGQGGNQPQHF. This chain links TRBV19 with TRBJ1-5; TRBD1 matches at 9 bases. Unmatched junction bases numbered 9, after V lost 5 bases and J lost 4 bases. The germline V gene encodes CDR1 LNHDA and CDR2 SQIVND (reference sequence). This CDR3 region has 16 residues.

The chain has TRBV7-9 and TRBJ2-3; 11 positions agree with TRBD2. There are 15 residues in the CDR3. Germline trimming cut 5 bases from V and 4 bases from J; bases unmatched to any gene: 5. Germline lookup yields CDR1 SEHNR and CDR2 FQNEAQ (reference sequence). CDR3 in amino acids: CASSPLAGGPDTQYF. The CDR3 DNA reads as TGTGCCAGCAGCCCGTTAGCGGGAGGGCCAGATACGCAGTATTTT.

The rearrangement uses TRBV6-1 and TRBJ2-7, with D possibly TRBD2 on 6 matching bases. The CDR3 length is 12 residues. Germline assignment: CDR1 MNHNS and CDR2 SASEGT. The V end lost 4 bases, the J end lost 9 bases, and 13 bases lay between the germline ends. The CDR3 DNA follows: TGTGCCAGCAGTGTACGACTAGAGGGGCAGTACTTC. Residues: CASSVRLEGQYF.